This TCR beta chain was recovered during a study of cytomegalovirus exposure and HLA in healthy donors. Study-wide results and limits: Reports indicate that TCR beta sequences accurately predicted the HLA-A and HLA-B alleles of most subjects.

Concerning this clone itself: Its specificity is not known.

The CDR3 is 15 residues long. Per the germline V gene, CDR1 is GTSNPN and CDR2 is SVGIG (reference sequence). Germline trimming cut 2 bases from V and 6 bases from J; bases unmatched to any gene: 7. Researchers ran the PCR with 60 Vbeta and 13 Jbeta primers. TCRdb's copy holds only in-frame clones and misses some; the assay was immunoSEQ multiplex PCR. The sample holds about 140,000 clones, 65% to 70% seen once. The TCR sequence derives from a man between 25 and 39 years old in good health and CMV-seropositive. The chain links TRBV30 to TRBJ1-5; 10 nucleotides match TRBD1. Sequencing was done on a sample of PBMCs. The chain's CDR3 is CAWSPDRGGGQPQHF. The CDR3 nucleotides read TGTGCCTGGAGTCCGGACAGGGGGGGCGGTCAGCCCCAGCATTTT.